One sample yielded the 14 T cell receptor beta chains listed below, sequenced in a study of CD8 T cells in ankylosing spondylitis (dated by TCRdb to 2015 to 2018). The full study reports these points: Blood from ankylosing spondylitis patients appeared to be characterized by a TCR beta motif made up of eight highly homologous amino acid variants.

The antigens these receptors bind are not known. The method behind the library was 5' RACE. Sequencing was carried out with an Illumina HiSeq 2500. The public reads were run again by TCRdb, first through fastp at Q25 and then through MiXCR, and only productive beta chains were kept. Rows merge per CDR3 protein into single entries with the most common DNA and genes. This sample holds fewer than 400,000 distinct CDR3 sequences; 6.5% to 10% were observed only once. The biggest ten clones account for less than 15% of the sample. The material sequenced was blood, either unsorted or a sorted T cell fraction (not recorded which). Receptors originate from a male donor with ankylosing spondylitis.

This clonotype came up many times. This sequence joins TRBV7-9 and TRBJ1-5; TRBD1 might be the D (5 bases). CDR1 is SEHNR, CDR2 FQNEAQ, per germline (reference sequence). The CDR3 spans 14 residues. Deletions cut 1 base from V and 7 bases from J, with 11 bases between. The CDR3 DNA sequence: TGTGCCAGCAGCTTAGTGGGAGGGGAGCAGCCCCAGCATTTT. Protein product: CASSLVGGEQPQHF.

This clonotype was counted only a few times. V and J are TRBV10-3 and TRBJ2-7, with D unresolved. Deletions cut 5 bases from V and 0 bases from J, with 11 bases between. CDR1 is ENHRY, CDR2 SYGVKD, per germline. This CDR3 is built from 14 residues. The CDR3 coding sequence is TGTGCCATCAGTAGCACTGAAAGCTCCTACGAGCAGTACTTC. It specifies CAISSTESSYEQYF.

CDR3 DNA sequence: TGCGCCAGCAGCTTAAACGGAGGCTCCTCTACTTTACAAGAGACCCAGTACTTC. It codes for CASSLNGGSSTLQETQYF. V is TRBV5-1 and J is TRBJ2-5; TRBD2 is a possible D gene (5 bases). The CDR3 sequence is 18 residues long. CDR1 is SGHRS, CDR2 YFSETQ, per germline. V was pared by 2 bases and J by 2 bases, with 22 bases between.

This clonotype was observed many times. The rearrangement uses TRBV7-9 and TRBJ2-7, with D possibly being TRBD2 (5 bases). This CDR3 is built from 12 residues. Germline CDR1 SEHNR, CDR2 FQNEAQ (reference sequence). V was cut by 3 bases and J by 2 bases, with 5 bases left in between. CDR3 nucleotide sequence: TGTGCCAGCAGCTTGGGAGCCTACGAGCAGTACTTC. Its protein is CASSLGAYEQYF.

This clonotype was seen at least ten times. This chain links TRBV5-1 with TRBJ2-7, with D possibly TRBD1 on 5 matching bases. V lost 5 bases and J 0 bases, leaving 12 bases between the germline ends. The germline V gene has CDR1 SGHRS and CDR2 YFSETQ. The CDR3 is 14 residues long. The CDR3 region has the DNA TGCGCCAGCAGAGCCCAGGGCATCTCCTACGAGCAGTACTTC. Protein: CASRAQGISYEQYF. Drawing the rest from reference TRBV5-1 and TRBJ2-7, the complete variable domain is KAGVTQTPRYLIKTRGQQVTLSCSPISGHRSVSWYQQTPGQGLQFLFEYFSETQRNKGNFPGRFSGRQFSNSRSEMNVSTLELGDSALYLCASRAQGISYEQYFGPGTRLTVT.

There are a few counts of this clonotype. The gene calls are TRBV20-1 and TRBJ2-7, with 7 nucleotides matching TRBD1. This CDR3 spans 14 amino acids. With V trimmed by 6 bases and J by 0 bases, 8 bases remained unmatched. Germline CDR1 DFQATT, CDR2 SNEGSKA (reference sequence). The CDR3 DNA reads TGCAGTGCCACCCCGGCAGGGGGCTCCTACGAGCAGTACTTC. Its translation: CSATPAGGSYEQYF.

This clonotype was counted a few times. The J gene is TRBJ2-1, the V gene TRBV4-1; 11 nucleotides agree with TRBD2. Looked up from germline, CDR1 is MGHRA and CDR2 is YSYEKL. The CDR3 is 16 residues long. The trim removed 4 bases at V and 6 bases at J, leaving 8 bases unmatched. CDR3 residues: CASSPIAGGPSNEQFF. Here the CDR3 DNA reads TGCGCCAGCAGCCCAATAGCGGGAGGGCCTAGCAATGAGCAGTTCTTC.

This clonotype was seen more than once but under ten times. The J gene is TRBJ1-1, the V gene TRBV27; D gene unclear. Trimming stripped 8 bases from V and 2 bases from J, with 6 bases between. This CDR3 contains 11 residues. Germline lookup yields CDR1 MNHEY and CDR2 SMNVEV (reference sequence). CDR3 DNA: TGTGCCAGCTACACCAACACTGAAGCTTTCTTT. This sequence encodes CASYTNTEAFF.

Many counts were recorded for this clonotype. CDR3 residues: CASSYSSSGRAGHEQYF. The CDR3 DNA sequence: TGTGCCAGCAGTTACTCTTCCAGCGGGAGGGCCGGGCACGAGCAGTACTTC. This sequence joins TRBV6-5 and TRBJ2-7, with TRBD2 matching 10 bases. Germline loops: CDR1 MNHEY, CDR2 SVGAGI. The CDR3 totals 17 residues. The V and J ends lost 0 bases and 5 bases, in that order; junction bases with no gene match: 10.

Only a few counts were recorded for this clonotype. The chain uses TRBV6-1 and TRBJ2-2; D uncertain. Trimming removed 2 bases at V and 0 bases at J, with 7 bases between. The germline gives CDR1 MNHNS, CDR2 SASEGT. The CDR3 loop spans 15 amino acids. Written as DNA, the CDR3 is TGTGCCAGCAGTGAATCTAGACCGAACACCGGGGAGCTGTTTTTT. It encodes CASSESRPNTGELFF.

The chain has TRBV2 and TRBJ2-3; 7 bases match TRBD1. The germline gives CDR1 SNHLY, CDR2 FYNNEI. V gave up 8 bases and J gave up 6 bases; unmatched junction bases: 5. The CDR3 length is 12 residues. CDR3 nucleotides: TGTGCCAGCGACAGGGCTACCGATACGCAGTATTTT. Residues: CASDRATDTQYF.

The V call is TRBV29-1, the J call TRBJ2-1; 7 bases line up with TRBD2. The trim removed 4 bases at V and 9 bases at J, leaving 6 bases unmatched. Germline assignment: CDR1 SQVTM and CDR2 ANQGSEA. This CDR3 comprises 12 residues. The CDR3 DNA reads as TGCAGCGTTGGATTTGGGGGGGGTGAGCAGTTCTTC. Translation: CSVGFGGGEQFF.

This clonotype has at least ten counts. The V call is TRBV5-1, the J call TRBJ2-2; unclear D gene. The CDR3 is 13 residues long. Germline-derived CDR1 and CDR2 are SGHRS and YFSETQ. Trimming removed 5 bases from V and 0 bases from J, with 5 bases in between. CDR3 DNA: TGCGCCAGCAGTAGAGCGAACACCGGGGAGCTGTTTTTT. It is translated as CASSRANTGELFF.

V gene TRBV20-1 combines with J gene TRBJ2-4; no firm D call. Germline CDR1 DFQATT, CDR2 SNEGSKA (reference sequence). Trimming removed 0 bases at V and 0 bases at J, with 12 bases between. There are 16 residues in the CDR3. The CDR3 DNA reads TGCAGTGCTAGAGATCTACCACAACAAGCCAAAAACATTCAGTACTTC. This encodes CSARDLPQQAKNIQYF.